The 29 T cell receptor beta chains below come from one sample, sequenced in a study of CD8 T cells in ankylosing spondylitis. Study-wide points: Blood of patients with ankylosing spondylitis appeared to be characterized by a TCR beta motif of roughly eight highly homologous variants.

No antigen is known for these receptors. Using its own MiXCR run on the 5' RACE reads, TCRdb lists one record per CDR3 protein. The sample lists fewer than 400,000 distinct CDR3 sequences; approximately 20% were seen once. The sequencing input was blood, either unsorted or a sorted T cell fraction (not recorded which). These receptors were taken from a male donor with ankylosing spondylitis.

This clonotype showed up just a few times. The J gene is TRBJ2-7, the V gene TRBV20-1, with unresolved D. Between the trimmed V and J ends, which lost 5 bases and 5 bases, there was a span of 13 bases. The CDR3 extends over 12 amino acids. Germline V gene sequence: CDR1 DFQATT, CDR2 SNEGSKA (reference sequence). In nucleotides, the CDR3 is TGCAGTGCTTCCCTCTATGAAGACGAGCAGTACTTC. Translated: CSASLYEDEQYF.

The CDR3 loop reads CASSYHTGRTGEQYF. The CDR3 coding sequence is TGTGCCAGCAGTTACCATACCGGGAGAACGGGCGAGCAGTACTTC. The chain is built from TRBV6-2 or TRBV6-3 and TRBJ2-7; D possibly corresponds to TRBD2 (6 bases). This CDR3 contains 15 residues. V was clipped by 2 bases and J by 6 bases, with 17 bases between them. The germline CDR1 and CDR2 sequences are MNHEY and SVGEGT.

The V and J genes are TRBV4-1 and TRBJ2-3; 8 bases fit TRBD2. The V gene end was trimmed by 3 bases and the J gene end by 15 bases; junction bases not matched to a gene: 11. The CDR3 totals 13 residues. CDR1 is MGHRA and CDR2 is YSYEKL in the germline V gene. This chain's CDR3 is CASSQTPGGRRYF. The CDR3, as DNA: TGCGCCAGCAGCCAGACCCCGGGGGGGCGAAGATATTTT.

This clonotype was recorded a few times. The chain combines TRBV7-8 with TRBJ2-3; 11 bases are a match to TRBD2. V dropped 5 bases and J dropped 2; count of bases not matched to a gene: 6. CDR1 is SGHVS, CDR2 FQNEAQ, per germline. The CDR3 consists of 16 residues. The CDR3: CASSEVSGRDTDTQYF. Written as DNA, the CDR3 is TGTGCCAGCAGCGAAGTTAGCGGGAGGGACACAGATACGCAGTATTTT.

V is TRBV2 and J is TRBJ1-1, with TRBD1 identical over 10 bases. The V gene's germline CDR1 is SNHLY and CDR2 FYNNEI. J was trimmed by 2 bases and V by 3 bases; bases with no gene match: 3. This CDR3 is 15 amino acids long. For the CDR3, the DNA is TGTGCCAGCAGTGATGGACAGGGGGTAAACACTGAAGCTTTCTTT. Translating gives CASSDGQGVNTEAFF.

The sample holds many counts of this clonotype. CDR3 amino acids: CASSLLVGSGGYEQYF. In nucleotides, the CDR3 is TGTGCCAGCAGCTTATTGGTCGGTAGCGGCGGGTACGAGCAGTACTTC. This chain links TRBV7-2 with TRBJ2-7, with TRBD2 as a possible D gene (6 bases). Germline CDR1 SGHTA, CDR2 FQGNSA. V was trimmed by 2 bases and J by 4 bases, leaving 18 bases between them. The CDR3 totals 16 residues.

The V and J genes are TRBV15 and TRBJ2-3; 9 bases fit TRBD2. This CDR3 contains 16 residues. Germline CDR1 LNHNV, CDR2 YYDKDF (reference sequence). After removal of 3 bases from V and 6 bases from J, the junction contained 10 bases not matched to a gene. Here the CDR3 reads CATSRAHSGGRDTQYF. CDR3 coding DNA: TGTGCCACCAGCAGGGCCCATAGCGGGGGCAGGGATACGCAGTATTTT.

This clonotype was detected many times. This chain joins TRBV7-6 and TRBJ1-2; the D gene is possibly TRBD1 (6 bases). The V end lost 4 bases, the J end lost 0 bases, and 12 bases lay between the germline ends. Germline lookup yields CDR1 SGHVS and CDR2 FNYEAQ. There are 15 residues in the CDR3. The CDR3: CASSSGQWTNYGYTF. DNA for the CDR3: TGTGCCAGCAGCTCAGGACAGTGGACTAACTATGGCTACACCTTC.

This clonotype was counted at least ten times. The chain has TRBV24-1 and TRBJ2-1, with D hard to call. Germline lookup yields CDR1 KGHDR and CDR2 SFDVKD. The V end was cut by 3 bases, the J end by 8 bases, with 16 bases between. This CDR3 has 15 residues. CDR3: CATSDPGSYPDEQFF. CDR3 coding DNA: TGTGCCACCAGTGATCCCGGGTCCTACCCCGATGAGCAGTTCTTC.

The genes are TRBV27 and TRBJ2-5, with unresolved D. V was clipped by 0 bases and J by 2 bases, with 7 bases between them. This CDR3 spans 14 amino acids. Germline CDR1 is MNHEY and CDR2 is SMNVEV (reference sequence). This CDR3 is CASSLSGWQETQYF. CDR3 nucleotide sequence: TGTGCCAGCAGTTTATCGGGCTGGCAAGAGACCCAGTACTTC.

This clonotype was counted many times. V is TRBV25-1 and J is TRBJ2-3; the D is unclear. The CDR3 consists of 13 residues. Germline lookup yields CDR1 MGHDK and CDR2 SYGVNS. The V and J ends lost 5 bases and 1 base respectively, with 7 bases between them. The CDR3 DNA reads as TGTGCCAGCAGTCAGCAGGGCACAGATACGCAGTATTTT. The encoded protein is CASSQQGTDTQYF.

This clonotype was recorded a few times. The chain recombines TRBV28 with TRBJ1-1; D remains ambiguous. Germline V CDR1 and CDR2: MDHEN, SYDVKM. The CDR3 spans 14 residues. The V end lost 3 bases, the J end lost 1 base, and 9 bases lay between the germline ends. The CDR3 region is CASSFSQGNTEAFF. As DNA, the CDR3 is TGTGCCAGCAGTTTCTCTCAAGGGAACACTGAAGCTTTCTTT.

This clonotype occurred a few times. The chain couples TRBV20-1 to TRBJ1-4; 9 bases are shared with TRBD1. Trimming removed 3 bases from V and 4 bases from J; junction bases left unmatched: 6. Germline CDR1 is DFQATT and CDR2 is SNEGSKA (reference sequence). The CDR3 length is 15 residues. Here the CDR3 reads CSASTPGQGNEKLFF. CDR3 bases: TGCAGTGCTAGCACTCCGGGACAGGGTAATGAAAAACTGTTTTTT.

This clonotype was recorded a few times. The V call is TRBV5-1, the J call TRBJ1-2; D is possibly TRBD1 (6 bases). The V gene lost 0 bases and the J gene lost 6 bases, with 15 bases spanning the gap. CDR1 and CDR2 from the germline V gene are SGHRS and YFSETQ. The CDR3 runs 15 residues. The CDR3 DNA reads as TGCGCCAGCAGCTTGGCAGGGGTTCCCCGAAATGGCTACACCTTC. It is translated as CASSLAGVPRNGYTF.

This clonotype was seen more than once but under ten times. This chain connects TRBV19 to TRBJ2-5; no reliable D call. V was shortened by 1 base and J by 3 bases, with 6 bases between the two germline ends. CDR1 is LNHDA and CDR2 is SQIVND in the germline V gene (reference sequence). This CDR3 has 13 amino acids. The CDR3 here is CASSIGGEETQYF. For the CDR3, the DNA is TGTGCCAGTAGTATAGGCGGTGAAGAGACCCAGTACTTC.

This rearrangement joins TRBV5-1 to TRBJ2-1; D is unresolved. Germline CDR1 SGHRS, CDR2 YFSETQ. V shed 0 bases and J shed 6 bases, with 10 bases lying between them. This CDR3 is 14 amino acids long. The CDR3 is CASSLAIDINEQFF. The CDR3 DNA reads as TGCGCCAGCAGCTTGGCCATCGACATCAATGAGCAGTTCTTC.

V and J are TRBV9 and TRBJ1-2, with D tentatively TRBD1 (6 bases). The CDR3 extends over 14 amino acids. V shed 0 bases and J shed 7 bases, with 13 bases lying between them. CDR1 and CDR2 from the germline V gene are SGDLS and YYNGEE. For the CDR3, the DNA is TGTGCCAGCAGCGTAGAGGGGGGCCTCTCTGGCTACACCTTC. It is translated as CASSVEGGLSGYTF.

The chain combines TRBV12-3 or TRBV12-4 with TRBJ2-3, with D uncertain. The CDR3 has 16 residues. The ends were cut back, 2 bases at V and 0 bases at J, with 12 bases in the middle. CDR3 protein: CASSLLARPSTDTQYF. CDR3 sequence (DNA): TGTGCCAGCAGTTTACTGGCCAGGCCTAGCACAGATACGCAGTATTTT.

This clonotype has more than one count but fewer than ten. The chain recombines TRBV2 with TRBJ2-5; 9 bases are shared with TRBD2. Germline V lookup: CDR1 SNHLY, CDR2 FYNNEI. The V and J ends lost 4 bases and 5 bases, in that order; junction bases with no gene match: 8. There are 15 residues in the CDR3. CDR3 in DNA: TGTGCCAGCAGTGCTCGGCTAGCGGGACGTGAGACCCAGTACTTC. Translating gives CASSARLAGRETQYF.

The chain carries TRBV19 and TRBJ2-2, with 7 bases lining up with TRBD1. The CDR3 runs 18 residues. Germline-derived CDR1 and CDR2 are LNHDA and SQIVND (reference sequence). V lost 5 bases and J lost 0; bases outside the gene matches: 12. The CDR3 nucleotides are TGTGCCAGTAGTCTCAGGGGGAAGACAATACCGAACACCGGGGAGCTGTTTTTT. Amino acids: CASSLRGKTIPNTGELFF.

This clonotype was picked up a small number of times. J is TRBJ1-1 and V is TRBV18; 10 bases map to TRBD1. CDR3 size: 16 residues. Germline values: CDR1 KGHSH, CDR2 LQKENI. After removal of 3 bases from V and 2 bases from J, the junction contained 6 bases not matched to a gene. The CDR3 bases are TGTGCCAGCTCACCGACAGGGGGCTTACGTAACACTGAAGCTTTCTTT. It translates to CASSPTGGLRNTEAFF.

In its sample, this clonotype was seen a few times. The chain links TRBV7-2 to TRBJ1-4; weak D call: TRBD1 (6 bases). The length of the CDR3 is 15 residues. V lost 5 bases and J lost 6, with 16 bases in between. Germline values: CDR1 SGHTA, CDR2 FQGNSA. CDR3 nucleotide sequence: TGTGCCAGCAGCCTGGGGGCGGCAGGGGATGAAAAACTGTTTTTT. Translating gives CASSLGAAGDEKLFF. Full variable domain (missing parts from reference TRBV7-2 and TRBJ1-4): GAGVSQSPSNKVTEKGKDVELRCDPISGHTALYWYRQSLGQGLEFLIYFQGNSAPDKSGLPSDRFSAERTGGSVSTLTIQRTQQEDSAVYLCASSLGAAGDEKLFFGSGTQLSVL.

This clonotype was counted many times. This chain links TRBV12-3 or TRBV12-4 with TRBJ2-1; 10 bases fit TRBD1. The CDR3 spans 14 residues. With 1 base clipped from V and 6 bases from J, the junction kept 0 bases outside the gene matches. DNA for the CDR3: TGTGCCAGCAGTTTAGGGACAGGGGGCAATGAGCAGTTCTTC. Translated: CASSLGTGGNEQFF.

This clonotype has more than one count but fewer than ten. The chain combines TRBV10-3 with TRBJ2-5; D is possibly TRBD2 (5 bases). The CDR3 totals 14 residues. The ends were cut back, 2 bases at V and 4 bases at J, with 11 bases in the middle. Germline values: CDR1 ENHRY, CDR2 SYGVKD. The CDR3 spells CAISEGGGVETQYF. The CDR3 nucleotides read TGTGCCATCAGTGAGGGCGGAGGAGTAGAGACCCAGTACTTC.

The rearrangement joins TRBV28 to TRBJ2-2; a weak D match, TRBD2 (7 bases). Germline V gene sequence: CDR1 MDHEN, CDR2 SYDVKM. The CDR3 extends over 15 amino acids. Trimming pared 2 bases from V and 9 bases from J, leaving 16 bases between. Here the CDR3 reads CASSLPPRGARELFF. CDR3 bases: TGTGCCAGCAGTTTACCCCCCCGGGGGGCCAGGGAGCTGTTTTTT.

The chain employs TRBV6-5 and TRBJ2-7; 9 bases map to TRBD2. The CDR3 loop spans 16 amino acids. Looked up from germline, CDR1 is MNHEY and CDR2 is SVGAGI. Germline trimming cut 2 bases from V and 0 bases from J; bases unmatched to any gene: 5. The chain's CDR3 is CASSYGSGGSSYEQYF. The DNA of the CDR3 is TGTGCCAGCAGTTACGGGAGCGGGGGGAGCTCCTACGAGCAGTACTTC.

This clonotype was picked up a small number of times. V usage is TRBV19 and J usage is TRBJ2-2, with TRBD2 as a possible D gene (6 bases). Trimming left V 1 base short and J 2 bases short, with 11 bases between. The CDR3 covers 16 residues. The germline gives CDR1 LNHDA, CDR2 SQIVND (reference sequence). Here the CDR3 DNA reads TGTGCCAGTAGTATAGGCCAGGGAGGTAACACCGGGGAGCTGTTTTTT. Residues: CASSIGQGGNTGELFF.

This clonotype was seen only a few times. The CDR3: CSAPGPLNTGELFF. The CDR3 bases are TGCAGTGCCCCCGGACCCTTGAACACCGGGGAGCTGTTTTTT. The chain is built from TRBV20-1 and TRBJ2-2, with D unclear. The CDR3 runs 14 residues. CDR1 and CDR2 from the germline V gene are DFQATT and SNEGSKA (reference sequence). V was pared by 6 bases and J by 1 base, with 12 bases between.

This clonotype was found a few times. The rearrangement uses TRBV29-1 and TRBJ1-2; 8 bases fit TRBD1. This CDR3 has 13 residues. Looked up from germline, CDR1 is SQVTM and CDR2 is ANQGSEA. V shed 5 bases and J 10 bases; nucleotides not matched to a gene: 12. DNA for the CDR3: TGCAGCGTTTACCCCAAGACAGGGGCCTCCTACACCTTC. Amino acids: CSVYPKTGASYTF.